One and the same sample provided the 2 T cell receptor beta chains below, sequenced in a study of beta chain features in type 1 diabetes. cDNA synthesis used the whole RNA isolate, giving expressed TCRB sequences. Only in-frame clones appear in the TCRdb table, and some are missing; sequencing was by immunoSEQ multiplex PCR. The sample gives around 500,000 clones, approximately 30% of which show up once; 0.06% to 0.07% is in the top ten. Sequenced material: naive CD4+ T cells from blood. The receptors were gathered from a man younger than 35 in good health.

This chain connects TRBV28 to TRBJ2-1, with 10 bases fitting TRBD1. This CDR3 is built from 15 residues. Germline V CDR1 and CDR2: MDHEN, SYDVKM. Trimming took 6 bases from V and 8 from J; bases not matched to a gene: 10. CDR3 in DNA: TGTGCCAGCAGAGGACAGGGGGTAACGATCGATGAGCAGTTCTTC. Translated: CASRGQGVTIDEQFF. The complete variable domain, with remaining parts taken from reference TRBV28 and TRBJ2-1, reads DVKVTQSSRYLVKRTGEKVFLECVQDMDHENMFWYRQDPGLGLRLIYFSYDVKMKEKGDIPEGYSVSREKKERFSLILESASTNQTSMYLCASRGQGVTIDEQFFGPGTRLTVL.

This clone was seen a few times. The chain carries TRBV4-3 and TRBJ2-1; the match to TRBD2 covers 12 bases. Germline V gene sequence: CDR1 LGHNA, CDR2 YSLEER. The CDR3 is 18 residues long. J lost 4 bases, V lost 0 bases, and 7 bases had no gene match. CDR3 sequence: CASSQELASGRGYNEQFF. As DNA, the CDR3 is TGCGCCAGCAGCCAAGAATTGGCTAGCGGGAGGGGATACAATGAGCAGTTCTTC.